These T cell receptor beta chains were read from a single sample in a study of T cell responses to AZD1222 COVID-19 vaccine. The data were produced by immunoSEQ multiplex PCR, yet TCRdb's version contains in-frame clones alone and is incomplete. The sample holds some 130,000 clones; about 80% are singletons and the top ten take about 4%. The sample here was peripheral blood, taken on day 0 of AZD1222 vaccination. These receptors originate from an adult in good health. CDR3s include the opening cysteine and the closing phenylalanine or tryptophan. A D gene is named only where the DNA matches it firmly. Size tells how often a clone was seen (once, few, many) or the class of an expanded clone, and some rows leave it out.

CDR3 protein,CDR3 DNA,V gene,J gene,clone size,D gene,CDR3 length
CASSPRDRSYEQYF,TGTGCCAGCAGCCCGCGGGACAGGTCCTACGAGCAGTACTTC,TRBV11-3,TRBJ2-7,few,TRBD1,14
CASSLQGGFNNSPLHF,TGTGCCAGCAGTTTACAGGGGGGCTTTAATAATTCACCCCTCCACTTT,TRBV2,TRBJ1-6,-,TRBD1,16
CASRADSLNSPLHF,TGTGCCAGCAGAGCGGACAGTTTGAATTCACCCCTCCACTTT,TRBV2,TRBJ1-6,-,-,14
CASSMEGIMNTEAFF,TGTGCCAGTAGTATGGAGGGGATTATGAACACTGAAGCTTTCTTT,TRBV19,TRBJ1-1,-,-,15
CASSQGGSSNQPQHF,TGTGCCAGCAGCCAGGGTGGGAGTAGCAATCAGCCCCAGCATTTT,TRBV7-6,TRBJ1-5,few,-,15
CASSYHLQGANYGYTF,TGTGCCAGCAGTTACCATCTGCAGGGGGCTAACTATGGCTACACCTTC,TRBV6-5,TRBJ1-2,-,TRBD1,16
CASKEAGAPRAGELFF,TGCGCCAGCAAAGAGGCAGGAGCTCCGAGGGCCGGGGAGCTGTTTTTT,TRBV5-1,TRBJ2-2,-,-,16
CASSLGQVMNTEAFF,TGCGCCAGCAGCTTGGGACAGGTGATGAACACTGAAGCTTTCTTT,TRBV5-1,TRBJ1-1,-,-,15
CASSFTDRGYGYTF,TGTGCCAGCAGCTTCACAGACAGGGGCTATGGCTACACCTTC,TRBV11-1,TRBJ1-2,-,TRBD1,14
CAWRGTVTYEQYF,TGTGCCTGGAGGGGGACAGTGACCTACGAGCAGTACTTC,TRBV30,TRBJ2-7,few,TRBD1,13
CASSQGTAYATEAFF,TGCGCCAGCAGCCAGGGGACAGCCTATGCCACTGAAGCTTTCTTT,TRBV4-1,TRBJ1-1,-,TRBD1,15
CASSQGFPGSLQYF,TGTGCCAGCAGCCAAGGGTTTCCGGGATCCCTGCAGTACTTC,TRBV3-1/TRBV3-2,TRBJ2-7,-,-,14
CASSFTGSTDTQYF,TGTGCCAGCAGCTTCACGGGAAGCACAGATACGCAGTATTTT,TRBV5-4,TRBJ2-3,-,-,14
CASSWGWTDTQYF,TGTGCCAGCAGCTGGGGTTGGACAGATACGCAGTATTTT,TRBV5-6,TRBJ2-3,-,-,13
CASSGQRGGGADTQYF,TGTGCCAGCAGCGGACAGCGGGGGGGCGGCGCAGATACGCAGTATTTT,TRBV9,TRBJ2-3,-,TRBD2,16
CASSPPRDGTEAFF,TGTGCCAGCAGCCCCCCCCGGGACGGCACTGAAGCTTTCTTT,TRBV4-2,TRBJ1-1,-,-,14
CASSWGQGQETQYF,TGTGCCAGCAGCTGGGGACAGGGGCAAGAGACCCAGTACTTC,TRBV5-6,TRBJ2-5,-,TRBD1,14
CSASPGTGFDSPLHF,TGCAGTGCTAGTCCAGGGACGGGCTTTGATTCACCCCTCCACTTT,TRBV20-1,TRBJ1-6,-,-,15
CASSSEYEAPGYGYTF,TGCGCCAGCAGCTCCGAGTATGAGGCGCCGGGCTATGGCTACACCTTC,TRBV5-1,TRBJ1-2,-,-,16
CASSLGVTENQPQHF,TGTGCCAGCAGCTTAGGGGTGACAGAAAATCAGCCCCAGCATTTT,TRBV7-9,TRBJ1-5,-,-,15
CVSSEYLGLSPLHF,TGTGTCAGCAGTGAATATCTAGGGCTCTCACCCCTCCACTTT,TRBV25-1,TRBJ1-6,-,-,14
CASRTNYGYTF,TGTGCCAGCAGAACTAACTATGGCTACACCTTC,TRBV28,TRBJ1-2,-,-,11
CASSQENGNTQYF,TGTGCCAGCAGCCAAGAGAACGGCAATACGCAGTATTTT,TRBV3-1/TRBV3-2,TRBJ2-3,few,-,13
CATSRSRSEGGMYQPQHF,TGTGCCACCAGCAGAAGTAGGAGCGAGGGAGGGATGTATCAGCCCCAGCATTTT,TRBV15,TRBJ1-5,-,-,18